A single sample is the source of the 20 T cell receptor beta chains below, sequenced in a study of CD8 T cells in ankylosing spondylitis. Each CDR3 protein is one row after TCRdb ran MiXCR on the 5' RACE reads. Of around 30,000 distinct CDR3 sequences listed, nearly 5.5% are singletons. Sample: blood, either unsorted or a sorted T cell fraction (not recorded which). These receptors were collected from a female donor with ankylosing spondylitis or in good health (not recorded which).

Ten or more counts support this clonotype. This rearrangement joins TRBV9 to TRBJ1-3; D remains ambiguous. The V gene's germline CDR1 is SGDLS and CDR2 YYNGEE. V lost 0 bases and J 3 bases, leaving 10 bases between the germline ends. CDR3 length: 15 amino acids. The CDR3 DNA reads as TGTGCCAGCAGCGTAGAGGGCAGTATTGGAAACACCATATATTTT. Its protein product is CASSVEGSIGNTIYF.

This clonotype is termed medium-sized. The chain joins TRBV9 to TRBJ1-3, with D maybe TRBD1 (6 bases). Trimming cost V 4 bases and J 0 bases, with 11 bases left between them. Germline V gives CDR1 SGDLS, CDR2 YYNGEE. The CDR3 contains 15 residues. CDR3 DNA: TGTGCCAGCAGCCTGGTAGGGGGCTCTGGAAACACCATATATTTT. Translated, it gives CASSLVGGSGNTIYF.

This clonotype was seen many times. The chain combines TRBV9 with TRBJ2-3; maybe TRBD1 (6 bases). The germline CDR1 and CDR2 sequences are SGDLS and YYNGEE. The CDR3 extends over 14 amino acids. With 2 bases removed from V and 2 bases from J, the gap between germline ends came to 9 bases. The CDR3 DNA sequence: TGTGCCAGCAGCGTTACAGGGCTCACAGATACGCAGTATTTT. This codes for CASSVTGLTDTQYF.

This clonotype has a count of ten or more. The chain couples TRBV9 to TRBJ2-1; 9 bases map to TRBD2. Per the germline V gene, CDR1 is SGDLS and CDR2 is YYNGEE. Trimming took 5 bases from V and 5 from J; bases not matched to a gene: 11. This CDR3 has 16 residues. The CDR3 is CASSSFLAGGNNEQFF. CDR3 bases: TGTGCCAGCAGTTCGTTCCTTGCGGGAGGGAACAATGAGCAGTTCTTC.

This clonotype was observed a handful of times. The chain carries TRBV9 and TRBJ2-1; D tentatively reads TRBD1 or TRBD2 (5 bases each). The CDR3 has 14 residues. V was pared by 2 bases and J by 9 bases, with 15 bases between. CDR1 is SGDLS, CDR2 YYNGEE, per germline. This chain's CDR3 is CASSVSGTFGEQFF. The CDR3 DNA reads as TGTGCCAGCAGCGTGTCCGGGACCTTTGGTGAGCAGTTCTTC.

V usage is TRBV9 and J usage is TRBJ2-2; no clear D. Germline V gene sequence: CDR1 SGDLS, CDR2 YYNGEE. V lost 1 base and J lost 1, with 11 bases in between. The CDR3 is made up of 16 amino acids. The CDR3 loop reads CASSVIGPRNTGELFF. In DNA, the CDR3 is TGTGCCAGCAGCGTAATAGGACCCCGGAACACCGGGGAGCTGTTTTTT.

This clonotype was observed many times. CDR3 protein: CASSVGNSGNNEQFF. Here the CDR3 DNA reads TGTGCCAGCAGCGTAGGAAATAGCGGGAACAATGAGCAGTTCTTC. The chain joins TRBV9 to TRBJ2-1, with 8 bases identical to TRBD2. Germline assignment: CDR1 SGDLS and CDR2 YYNGEE. The CDR3 runs to 15 residues. With 0 bases clipped from V and 5 bases from J, the junction kept 4 bases outside the gene matches.

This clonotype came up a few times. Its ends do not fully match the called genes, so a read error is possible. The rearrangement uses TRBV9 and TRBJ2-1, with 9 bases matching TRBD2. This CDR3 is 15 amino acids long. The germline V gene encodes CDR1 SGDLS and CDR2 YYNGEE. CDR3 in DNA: TGTGCCAGCACCGCTGGCGGGGGGGCCTACGATGAGCAGTTCTTC. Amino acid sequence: CASTAGGGAYDEQFF.

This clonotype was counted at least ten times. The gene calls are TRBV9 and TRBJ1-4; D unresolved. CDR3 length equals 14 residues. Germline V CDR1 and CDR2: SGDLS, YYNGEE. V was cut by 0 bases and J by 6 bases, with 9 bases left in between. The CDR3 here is CASSVGTGDEKLFF. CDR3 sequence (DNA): TGTGCCAGCAGCGTAGGAACTGGGGATGAAAAACTGTTTTTT.

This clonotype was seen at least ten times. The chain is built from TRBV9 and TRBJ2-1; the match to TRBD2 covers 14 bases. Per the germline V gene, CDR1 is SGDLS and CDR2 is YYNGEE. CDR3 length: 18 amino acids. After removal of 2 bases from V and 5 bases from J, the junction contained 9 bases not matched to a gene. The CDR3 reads CASSVSPLGLAGDNEQFF. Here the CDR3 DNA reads TGTGCCAGCAGCGTCTCTCCTTTGGGACTAGCGGGAGACAATGAGCAGTTCTTC.

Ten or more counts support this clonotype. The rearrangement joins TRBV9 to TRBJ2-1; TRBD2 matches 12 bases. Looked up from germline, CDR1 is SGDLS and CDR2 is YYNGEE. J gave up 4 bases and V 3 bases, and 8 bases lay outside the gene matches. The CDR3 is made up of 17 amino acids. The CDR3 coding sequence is TGTGCCAGCAGCGGCCGGACTAGCGGGACCCTTTACAATGAGCAGTTCTTC. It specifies CASSGRTSGTLYNEQFF.

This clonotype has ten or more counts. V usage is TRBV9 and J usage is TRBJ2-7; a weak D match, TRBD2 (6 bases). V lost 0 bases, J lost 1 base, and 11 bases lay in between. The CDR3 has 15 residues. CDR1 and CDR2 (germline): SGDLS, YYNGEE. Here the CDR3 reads CASSVGLAESYEQYF. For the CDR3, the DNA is TGTGCCAGCAGCGTAGGATTAGCGGAGTCCTACGAGCAGTACTTC. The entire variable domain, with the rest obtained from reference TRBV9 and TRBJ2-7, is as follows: DSGVTQTPKHLITATGQRVTLRCSPRSGDLSVYWYQQSLDQGLQFLIQYYNGEERAKGNILERFSAQQFPDLHSELNLSSLELGDSALYFCASSVGLAESYEQYFGPGTRLTVT.

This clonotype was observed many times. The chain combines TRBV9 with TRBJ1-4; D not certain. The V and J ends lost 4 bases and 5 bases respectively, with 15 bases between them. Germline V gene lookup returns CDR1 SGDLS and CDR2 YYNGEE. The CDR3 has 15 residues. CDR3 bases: TGTGCCAGCAGCTACACGGGAGGTTCGAATGAAAAACTGTTTTTT. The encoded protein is CASSYTGGSNEKLFF.

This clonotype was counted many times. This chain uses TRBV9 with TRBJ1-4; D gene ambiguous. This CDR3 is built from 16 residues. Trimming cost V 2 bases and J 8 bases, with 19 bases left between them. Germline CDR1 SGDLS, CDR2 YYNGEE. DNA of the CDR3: TGTGCCAGCAGCGTCGACCCAACGGGTGGAGGGGAAAAACTGTTTTTT. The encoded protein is CASSVDPTGGGEKLFF.

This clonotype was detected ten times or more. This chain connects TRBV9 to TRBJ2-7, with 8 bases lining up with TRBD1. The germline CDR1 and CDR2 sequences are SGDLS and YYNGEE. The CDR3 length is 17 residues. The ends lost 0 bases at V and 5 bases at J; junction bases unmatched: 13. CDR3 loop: CASSVGSGWQGAHEQYF. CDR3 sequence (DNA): TGTGCCAGCAGCGTAGGTTCCGGTTGGCAGGGGGCTCACGAGCAGTACTTC.

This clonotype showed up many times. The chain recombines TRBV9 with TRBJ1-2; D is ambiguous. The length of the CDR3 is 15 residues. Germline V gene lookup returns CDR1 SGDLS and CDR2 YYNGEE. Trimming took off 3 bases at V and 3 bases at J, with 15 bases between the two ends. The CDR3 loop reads CASSGGPAAYYGYTF. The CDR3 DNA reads TGTGCCAGCAGCGGAGGGCCAGCAGCGTACTATGGCTACACCTTC.

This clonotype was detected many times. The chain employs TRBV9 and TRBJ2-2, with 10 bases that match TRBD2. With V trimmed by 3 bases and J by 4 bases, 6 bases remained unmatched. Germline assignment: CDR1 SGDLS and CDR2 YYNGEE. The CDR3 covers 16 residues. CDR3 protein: CASSDLIAGGTGELFF. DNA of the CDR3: TGTGCCAGCAGCGACCTAATAGCGGGAGGCACCGGGGAGCTGTTTTTT.

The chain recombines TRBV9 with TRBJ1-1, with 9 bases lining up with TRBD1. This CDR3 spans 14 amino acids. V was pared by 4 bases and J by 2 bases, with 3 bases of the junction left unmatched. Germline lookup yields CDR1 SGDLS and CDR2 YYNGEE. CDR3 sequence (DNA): TGTGCCAGCAGCACGGACAGGGGAAACACTGAAGCTTTCTTT. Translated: CASSTDRGNTEAFF.

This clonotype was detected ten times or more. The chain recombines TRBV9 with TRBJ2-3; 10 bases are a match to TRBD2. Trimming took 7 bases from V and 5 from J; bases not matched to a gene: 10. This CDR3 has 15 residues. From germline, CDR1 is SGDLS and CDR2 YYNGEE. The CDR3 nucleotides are TGTGCCAGCTCCTCTAGCGGGAGTAGGTTAGATACGCAGTATTTT. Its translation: CASSSSGSRLDTQYF.

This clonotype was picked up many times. Here the CDR3 reads CASSVDSRGAYEQYF. The CDR3 DNA is TGTGCCAGCAGCGTAGACTCACGGGGGGCCTACGAGCAGTACTTC. This chain connects TRBV9 to TRBJ2-7; TRBD2 aligns across 7 bases. With V trimmed by 0 bases and J by 2 bases, 5 bases remained unmatched. This CDR3 has 15 amino acids. The V gene's germline CDR1 is SGDLS and CDR2 YYNGEE.